The clone carrying this T cell receptor (beta chain) was observed a single time. Its specificity is unknown. At one of its ends the junction is not consistent with the germline gene, which may arise from a read error. These data come from a study of identical twins. Study findings and constraints: Out-of-frame alpha sequences shared by twins showed excess low generation probability.

The CDR3 length is 18 residues. Germline V gene lookup returns CDR1 SNHLY and CDR2 FYNNEI. TCRdb processed the 5' RACE reads anew with MiXCR; each CDR3 protein has one entry. The data hold 650,000 to 800,000 distinct CDR3 sequences, with over 8.5% observed a single time. The same specimen was also included in a second study, on yellow fever vaccine responses in identical twins.

This receptor was obtained from a woman aged 18-29 years in good health. V is TRBV2 and J is TRBJ2-1, with 12 positions matching TRBD2. Source material: PBMCs. The CDR3 spells CACSSPRSSGGAYNEQFF. CDR3 coding DNA: TGTGCCTGCAGTTCCCCGCGTTCTAGCGGGGGGGCCTACAATGAGCAGTTCTTC.